The clone carrying this TCR beta chain occurred a few times. As yet, its antigen is unknown. V trimming: 5 bases; J trimming: 0 bases; junction bases outside the gene matches: 4. The V gene's germline CDR1 is SEHNR and CDR2 FQNEAQ (reference sequence). The CDR3 has 15 residues. These data are taken from a study of early T cells in non-severe SARS-CoV-2 infection. Turning to the study itself: Chains were not paired, and sequencing was done on bulk RNA from unsorted whole blood. Study results and caveats: Matching against VDJdb likely underestimated virus-specific expansions, favoring anti-spike CD8.

Individually, cDNA molecules had unique molecular identifiers attached to them. MiXCR, run by TCRdb on the 5' RACE reads, gives a single entry per CDR3 protein. There are around 59,000 distinct CDR3 sequences in the sample; around an eighth occur only once, and under 4% lies in the top ten. Sequenced: whole blood. The chain couples TRBV7-9 to TRBJ2-7; 10 nucleotides align to TRBD1. The sequence came from an adult who was a healthcare worker with PCR-confirmed SARS-CoV-2 infection or an uninfected control (not recorded which). The CDR3 spells CASSPGQGTSYEQYF. The CDR3 DNA reads TGTGCCAGCAGCCCGGGACAGGGGACCTCCTACGAGCAGTACTTC.